This record concerns one T cell receptor beta chain sequence. Its specificity is unknown. Those who donated were healthy bone marrow donors. The source of the sample is a study of cytomegalovirus exposure and HLA in healthy donors. Overall study context: From HLA-typed donors, an early data release held around 85 million unique TCRs.

The CDR3 has 17 residues. V shed 2 bases, J shed 3 bases, and the junction held 9 bases outside the gene matches. Germline-derived CDR1 and CDR2 are KGHSH and LQKENI. Broader study findings: Later analysis reportedly placed an Asian-associated ancestry cluster below the roughly 700-donor mean in N-insertions. Cytomegalovirus status was reportedly diagnosed by the classifier with high specificity and sensitivity.

It was with 60 Vbeta and 13 Jbeta primers that the PCR ran. The data were produced by immunoSEQ multiplex PCR, yet TCRdb's version contains in-frame clones alone and is incomplete. The table shows tens of thousands of clones, with 70% to 75% occurring only once. The rearrangement joins TRBV18 to TRBJ2-5, with 10 positions matching TRBD1. The receptor comes from a woman in her 50s in good health and CMV-seropositive. The sequenced sample consisted of PBMCs. In nucleotides, the CDR3 is TGTGCCAGCTCACCAGCCTTGGACAGGGGGATCGAAGAGACCCAGTACTTC. Amino acid sequence: CASSPALDRGIEETQYF.